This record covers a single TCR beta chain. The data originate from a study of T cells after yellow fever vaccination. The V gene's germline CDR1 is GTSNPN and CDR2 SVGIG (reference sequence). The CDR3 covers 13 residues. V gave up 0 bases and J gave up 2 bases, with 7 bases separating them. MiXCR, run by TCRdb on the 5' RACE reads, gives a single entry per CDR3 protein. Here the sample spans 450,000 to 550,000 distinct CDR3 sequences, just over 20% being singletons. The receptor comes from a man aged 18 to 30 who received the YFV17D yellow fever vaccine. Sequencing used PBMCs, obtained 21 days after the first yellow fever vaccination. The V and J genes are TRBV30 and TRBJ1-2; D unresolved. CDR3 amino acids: CAWSVLVNYGYTF. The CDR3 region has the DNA TGTGCCTGGAGTGTATTGGTGAACTATGGCTACACCTTC.